This TCR beta chain appears in the sequencing data of a study of T cell repertoires in chronic hepatitis B (dated 2019 in TCRdb). Reading the germline V gene (reference sequence) gives CDR1 GTSNPN and CDR2 SVGIG. The CDR3 holds 12 amino acids from the cysteine to the phenylalanine. Just the 36-base CDR3 DNA is kept, in frame starting at base 1. V lost 5 bases and J lost 5 bases, and the count of bases not matched to a germline gene is 2. The receptor library was made with the immunoSEQ multiplex PCR assay. TCRdb took this table from immuneACCESS and kept in-frame rearrangements with V and J called. Such tables lack part of the clones; where checked against another copy, unresolved V genes explain under half of the gap, and the rest is unexplained. The sample records fewer than 900 clones, 70% to 90% of which are singletons. Of the sample, about 4.6% falls within the top ten clones. As for this clone: What antigen it recognizes has not been identified. Base quality data are lacking; no much larger clone is found one base away.

The chain is assembled from TRBV30 and TRBJ2-2, with 7 middle bases fitting TRBD1. This receptor was identified in a human donor with chronic hepatitis B virus infection. The sample was total CD8+ T cells from PBMCs. The DNA sequence is as follows: TGTGCCTGGGCAGGGGGTACCGGGGAGCTGTTTTTT. It translates to CAWAGGTGELFF.